This T cell receptor beta chain was documented in a study of T cells in Graves' hyperthyroidism and ophthalmopathy. Amplified regions were TCR beta CDR3 sequences from RNA transcripts. Initially, a first-round RT-PCR of the TCR CDR3 employed the HTBI primer set. TCRdb recomputed calls from the multiplex PCR reads with MiXCR, one row per CDR3 protein. The sample consists of hundreds of thousands of distinct CDR3 sequences, roughly 13% of them appearing once. Points from the study as a whole: Expanded thyroid clonotypes (above 0.001) were mostly also found in blood.

Trimming removed 3 bases at V and 4 bases at J, with 15 bases between. The CDR3 sequence is 15 residues long. CDR1 and CDR2 (germline): SGDLS, YYNGEE. This clonotype was observed at least ten times. The antigen remains unidentified. The sample was blood. The receptor's source is a young woman with Graves' hyperthyroidism. This rearrangement joins TRBV9 to TRBJ2-3; weak D call: TRBD2 (6 bases). In nucleotides, the CDR3 is TGTGCCAGCAGCGAATCCCTAGCGATCCCAGATACGCAGTATTTT. It translates to CASSESLAIPDTQYF.